This record covers a single TCR beta chain. Its antigen remains unknown. This sample was included in a study of T cell responses to AZD1222 COVID-19 vaccine. Profiling relied on immunoSEQ multiplex PCR, and the TCRdb table lists in-frame clones only, not all of them. This table has 40,000 or so clones, over 70% appearing once. Overall study findings and caveats: Repertoires were collected only later (after the peak T cell response had occurred).

Germline loops: CDR1 SGHDN, CDR2 FVKESK. The CDR3 contains 17 residues. V dropped 4 bases and J dropped 0; count of bases not matched to a gene: 6. The receptor's source is an adult who received the AZD1222 COVID-19 vaccine. The source was peripheral blood, collected 28 days after the second AZD1222 dose. V and J are TRBV14 and TRBJ2-7, with 13 bases fitting TRBD2. The CDR3 reads CASSLTRTSGSSYEQYF. CDR3 DNA sequence: TGTGCCAGCAGCCTCACCCGGACTAGCGGGAGCTCCTACGAGCAGTACTTC.